These T cell receptor beta chains were read from a single sample in a study of radiation and T cells in renal cell carcinoma. Here immunoSEQ multiplex PCR was the method, and the copy in TCRdb shows in-frame clones only, minus some. Of 150,000 or so clones detected, approximately 90% appear once; the ten largest clones hold 9.5% to 15%. Sequences were derived from blood, sampled from a patient whose treatment included radiotherapy and nephrectomy. The receptors were sampled from a woman aged 45 to 65 with renal cell carcinoma. The CDR3 runs from the conserved cysteine through the conserved F or W. The D gene is left open where the match is weak. Rows give clone size only sometimes, using once, few, many, or a class for an expanded clone.

j_call: TRBJ2-3
v_call: TRBV19
clone_size: NA
d_call: NA
cdr3_aa: CASSIAGSQYF
cdr3_nt: TGTGCCAGTAGTATCGCGGGGAGCCAGTATTTT

j_call: TRBJ1-1
v_call: TRBV19
clone_size: NA
d_call: TRBD1
cdr3_aa: CASSTTGDTEAFF
cdr3_nt: TGTGCCAGTAGTACCACAGGGGACACTGAAGCTTTCTTT

j_call: TRBJ1-1
v_call: TRBV6-6
clone_size: NA
d_call: NA
cdr3_aa: CASTLNTEAFF
cdr3_nt: TGTGCCAGCACCTTGAACACTGAAGCTTTCTTT

j_call: TRBJ1-1
v_call: TRBV13
clone_size: NA
d_call: NA
cdr3_aa: CASSRSGGTEAFF
cdr3_nt: TGTGCCAGCAGCCGTTCGGGGGGCACTGAAGCTTTCTTT

j_call: TRBJ2-6
v_call: TRBV5-6
clone_size: NA
d_call: TRBD1
cdr3_aa: CASRQPGTGAGANVLTF
cdr3_nt: TGTGCCAGCAGACAACCCGGGACAGGGGCTGGGGCCAACGTCCTGACTTTC

j_call: TRBJ2-5
v_call: TRBV7-7
clone_size: NA
d_call: NA
cdr3_aa: CASSRAGKETQYF
cdr3_nt: TGTGCTAGCAGTAGGGCGGGAAAAGAGACCCAGTACTTC

j_call: TRBJ1-1
v_call: TRBV6-1
clone_size: few
d_call: NA
cdr3_aa: CASNLQGSTEAFF
cdr3_nt: TGTGCCAGCAACCTACAGGGTAGCACTGAAGCTTTCTTT

j_call: TRBJ1-4
v_call: TRBV19
clone_size: NA
d_call: NA
cdr3_aa: CASRYRERNEKLFF
cdr3_nt: TGTGCCAGTCGATACAGGGAACGGAATGAAAAACTGTTTTTT

j_call: TRBJ2-5
v_call: TRBV7-2
clone_size: NA
d_call: NA
cdr3_aa: CASSSGVGETQYF
cdr3_nt: TGTGCCAGCAGCTCGGGAGTTGGGGAGACCCAGTACTTC

j_call: TRBJ1-6
v_call: TRBV2
clone_size: NA
d_call: NA
cdr3_aa: CASRAGNPYNSPLHF
cdr3_nt: TGTGCCAGCAGGGCCGGGAACCCCTATAATTCACCCCTCCACTTT

j_call: TRBJ1-5
v_call: TRBV2
clone_size: NA
d_call: NA
cdr3_aa: CASSEFSTGSNQPQHF
cdr3_nt: TGTGCCAGCAGTGAGTTCTCTACAGGTAGCAATCAGCCCCAGCATTTT

j_call: TRBJ2-1
v_call: TRBV19
clone_size: NA
d_call: NA
cdr3_aa: CASTPRESSYNEQFF
cdr3_nt: TGTGCCAGTACCCCCCGGGAAAGCTCCTACAATGAGCAGTTCTTC

j_call: TRBJ2-1
v_call: TRBV9
clone_size: NA
d_call: NA
cdr3_aa: CASSVMAASSYNEQFF
cdr3_nt: TGTGCCAGCAGCGTAATGGCGGCTAGCTCCTACAATGAGCAGTTCTTC

j_call: TRBJ1-3
v_call: TRBV4-2
clone_size: NA
d_call: NA
cdr3_aa: CASSQDWGNTIYF
cdr3_nt: TGTGCCAGCAGCCAAGACTGGGGAAACACCATATATTTT

j_call: TRBJ1-4
v_call: TRBV10-3
clone_size: NA
d_call: TRBD1
cdr3_aa: CASRGQEDEKLFF
cdr3_nt: TGTGCCTCCAGGGGACAGGAGGATGAAAAACTGTTTTTT

j_call: TRBJ1-5
v_call: TRBV5-6
clone_size: once
d_call: NA
cdr3_aa: CASSPSSLHNQPQHF
cdr3_nt: TGTGCCAGCAGCCCGAGCAGCCTTCATAATCAGCCCCAGCATTTT

j_call: TRBJ2-1
v_call: TRBV6-1
clone_size: NA
d_call: NA
cdr3_aa: CASRQGLKEFF
cdr3_nt: TGTGCCAGCAGGCAGGGTCTGAAGGAGTTCTTC

j_call: TRBJ1-1
v_call: TRBV6-1
clone_size: NA
d_call: TRBD1
cdr3_aa: CASRGTGAKAFF
cdr3_nt: TGTGCCAGCAGGGGGACAGGGGCCAAAGCTTTCTTT

j_call: TRBJ2-5
v_call: TRBV6-5
clone_size: once
d_call: TRBD1
cdr3_aa: CASSLPGQGEETQYF
cdr3_nt: TGTGCCAGCAGCCTCCCGGGACAGGGGGAAGAGACCCAGTACTTC

j_call: TRBJ2-1
v_call: TRBV4-1
clone_size: few
d_call: NA
cdr3_aa: CASSQQAYNEQFF
cdr3_nt: TGCGCCAGCAGCCAACAGGCCTACAATGAGCAGTTCTTC